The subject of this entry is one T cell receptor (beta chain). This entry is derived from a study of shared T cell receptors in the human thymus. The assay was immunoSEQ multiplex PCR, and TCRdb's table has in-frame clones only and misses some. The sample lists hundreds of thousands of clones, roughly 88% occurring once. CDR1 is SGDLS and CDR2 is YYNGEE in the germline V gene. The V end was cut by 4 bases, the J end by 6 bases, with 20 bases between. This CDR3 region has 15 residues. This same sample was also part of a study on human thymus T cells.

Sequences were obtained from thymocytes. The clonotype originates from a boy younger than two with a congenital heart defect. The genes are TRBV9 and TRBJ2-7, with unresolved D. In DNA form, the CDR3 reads TGTGCCAGCAGCCCCTCGGTAGCCCCCCTCGTCGAGCAGTACTTC. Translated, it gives CASSPSVAPLVEQYF. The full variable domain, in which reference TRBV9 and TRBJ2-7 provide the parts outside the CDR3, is DSGVTQTPKHLITATGQRVTLRCSPRSGDLSVYWYQQSLDQGLQFLIQYYNGEERAKGNILERFSAQQFPDLHSELNLSSLELGDSALYFCASSPSVAPLVEQYFGPGTRLTVT.